These 15 T cell receptor beta chains originate from one sample sequenced in a study of blood T cell repertoires in COVID-19. Clones were sequenced by immunoSEQ multiplex PCR, and TCRdb holds only the in-frame ones, with some missing. The sample contains 50,000 to 75,000 clones, around three quarters of which appear only once. The material sequenced was peripheral blood. These receptors came from a man aged 60-69 years with acute or convalescent COVID-19.

The chain has TRBV15 and TRBJ1-2, with D hard to call. Germline CDR1 and CDR2: LNHNV and YYDKDF (reference sequence). The germline V and J ends were trimmed by 0 bases and 4 bases, with 12 bases remaining between them. The CDR3 contains 15 residues. The CDR3 bases are TGTGCCACCAGCAGAGATAGCACCCTAGTCTATGGCTACACCTTC. Its protein is CATSRDSTLVYGYTF.

The chain is built from TRBV2 and TRBJ1-6; possible D gene TRBD1, 5 bases. The CDR3 loop spans 14 amino acids. Trimming stripped 4 bases from V and 7 bases from J, with 11 bases between. CDR1 and CDR2 from the germline V gene are SNHLY and FYNNEI. CDR3 protein: CASSVEGANSPLHF. CDR3 nucleotides: TGTGCCAGCAGTGTGGAAGGGGCAAATTCACCCCTCCACTTT. Complete variable domain (other parts from reference TRBV2 and TRBJ1-6): EPEVTQTPSHQVTQMGQEVILRCVPISNHLYFYWYRQILGQKVEFLVSFYNNEISEKSEIFDDQFSVERPDGSNFTLKIRSTKLEDSAMYFCASSVEGANSPLHFGNGTRLTVT.

The chain employs TRBV7-2 and TRBJ1-2; 9 bases are shared with TRBD1. This CDR3 has 14 residues. V trimming: 5 bases; J trimming: 0 bases; junction bases outside the gene matches: 1. CDR1 and CDR2 (germline): SGHTA, FQGNSA. The CDR3: CASSRDRANYGYTF. The CDR3 DNA follows: TGTGCCAGCAGCCGGGACAGGGCTAACTATGGCTACACCTTC.

The rearrangement links TRBV25-1 to TRBJ2-3; possible D gene TRBD2, 6 bases. The CDR3 contains 13 residues. Trimming stripped 5 bases from V and 5 bases from J, with 11 bases between. Per the germline V gene, CDR1 is MGHDK and CDR2 is SYGVNS. The CDR3 region has the DNA TGTGCCAGCAGTCCGGAGGGGAGAGATACGCAGTATTTT. Amino acid sequence: CASSPEGRDTQYF.

This clone was counted a single time. V usage is TRBV4-1 and J usage is TRBJ2-1; TRBD1 aligns across 9 bases. There are 15 residues in the CDR3. Germline lookup yields CDR1 MGHRA and CDR2 YSYEKL. V trimming: 5 bases; J trimming: 5 bases; junction bases outside the gene matches: 7. CDR3 residues: CASSAGTGTHNEQFF. Here the CDR3 DNA reads TGCGCCAGCAGCGCCGGGACAGGGACACACAATGAGCAGTTCTTC.

The V gene is TRBV7-9, the J gene TRBJ2-3; 10 bases align to TRBD2. Germline CDR1 SEHNR, CDR2 FQNEAQ (reference sequence). The CDR3 runs to 16 residues. V was pared by 1 base and J by 4 bases, with 5 bases of the junction left unmatched. The CDR3 bases are TGTGCCAGCAGCTTAGTCCTAGCGGGAGTGGCAGATACGCAGTATTTT. It specifies CASSLVLAGVADTQYF.

The chain carries TRBV25-1 and TRBJ2-7; D not certain. The CDR3 sequence is 12 residues long. With 4 bases removed from V and 7 bases from J, the gap between germline ends came to 11 bases. In germline, CDR1 is MGHDK, CDR2 SYGVNS. CDR3 sequence: CASSGSQSEQYF. Here the CDR3 DNA reads TGTGCCAGCAGTGGATCACAATCGGAGCAGTACTTC.

On this clone: Germline is not matched at one junction end, which may reflect a read error. The J gene is TRBJ1-5, the V gene TRBV24-1; no reliable D call. The CDR3 has 12 residues. Per the germline V gene, CDR1 is KGHDR and CDR2 is SFDVKD. CDR3 loop: CAASPGNQPQHF. CDR3 DNA: TGTGCCGCCAGTCCAGGCAATCAGCCCCAGCATTTT.

This chain connects TRBV19 to TRBJ1-2, with TRBD1 identical over 7 bases. V shed 6 bases and J 5 bases; nucleotides not matched to a gene: 12. Germline V gives CDR1 LNHDA, CDR2 SQIVND (reference sequence). The CDR3 contains 15 residues. The CDR3 DNA is TGTGCCAGTAGGAGACAGGGAGTTAGCACATATGGCTACACCTTC. This gives the protein CASRRQGVSTYGYTF.

This chain uses TRBV9 with TRBJ1-1; D is perhaps TRBD1 (5 bases). The CDR3 runs to 16 residues. CDR1 and CDR2 from the germline V gene are SGDLS and YYNGEE. V lost 4 bases, J lost 1 base, and 17 bases lay in between. CDR3 residues: CASSSDPWTKNTEAFF. The CDR3 DNA sequence: TGTGCCAGCAGCTCCGACCCTTGGACAAAGAACACTGAAGCTTTCTTT.

The CDR3 region is CASRDFGSNHGYTF. In nucleotides, the CDR3 is TGTGCCAGCAGGGATTTTGGGAGCAACCATGGCTACACCTTC. The rearrangement uses TRBV6-5 and TRBJ1-2, with D hard to call. CDR3 length: 14 residues. CDR1 is MNHEY, CDR2 SVGAGI, per germline. V was cut by 6 bases and J by 6 bases, with 17 bases left in between.

The chain recombines TRBV5-4 with TRBJ1-2; the D gene is possibly TRBD1 (5 bases). V was pared by 0 bases and J by 8 bases, with 8 bases between. The germline gives CDR1 SGHNT, CDR2 YYREEE (reference sequence). The CDR3 is 12 amino acids. The CDR3 sequence is CASSLGTPGYTF. The CDR3 DNA reads TGTGCCAGCAGCTTGGGGACACCCGGCTACACCTTC.

This clone is medium-sized (0.01 to 0.1%). The chain carries TRBV3-1 (or the pseudogene TRBV3-2) and TRBJ2-6; 8 bases align to TRBD1. CDR1 and CDR2 (germline): LGHDT, YNNKEL (reference sequence). V was pared by 4 bases and J by 6 bases, with 5 bases of the junction left unmatched. This CDR3 is 15 amino acids long. The CDR3 nucleotides read TGTGCCAGCAGCCCCACAGGGGGTTTGGCCAACGTCCTGACTTTC. It translates to CASSPTGGLANVLTF.

This rearrangement joins TRBV7-3 to TRBJ2-7; 9 nucleotides match TRBD2. The CDR3 runs 16 residues. The J segment lost 4 bases and the V segment lost 5 bases, leaving 12 bases of the junction unmatched. Germline-derived CDR1 and CDR2 are SGHTA and FQGTGA. For the CDR3, the DNA is TGTGCCAGCAGCCCCCCCCCTGGACTAGCGAAGTACGAGCAGTACTTC. Encoded protein: CASSPPPGLAKYEQYF.

J is TRBJ2-7 and V is TRBV11-3; weak D call: TRBD2 (6 bases). CDR1 is SGHNT, CDR2 YENEEA, per germline. CDR3 length: 14 residues. Between the trimmed V and J ends, which lost 5 bases and 2 bases, there was a span of 13 bases. The CDR3 region is CASSHVDYPYEQYF. The CDR3 coding sequence is TGTGCCAGCAGCCATGTGGACTACCCCTACGAGCAGTACTTC.